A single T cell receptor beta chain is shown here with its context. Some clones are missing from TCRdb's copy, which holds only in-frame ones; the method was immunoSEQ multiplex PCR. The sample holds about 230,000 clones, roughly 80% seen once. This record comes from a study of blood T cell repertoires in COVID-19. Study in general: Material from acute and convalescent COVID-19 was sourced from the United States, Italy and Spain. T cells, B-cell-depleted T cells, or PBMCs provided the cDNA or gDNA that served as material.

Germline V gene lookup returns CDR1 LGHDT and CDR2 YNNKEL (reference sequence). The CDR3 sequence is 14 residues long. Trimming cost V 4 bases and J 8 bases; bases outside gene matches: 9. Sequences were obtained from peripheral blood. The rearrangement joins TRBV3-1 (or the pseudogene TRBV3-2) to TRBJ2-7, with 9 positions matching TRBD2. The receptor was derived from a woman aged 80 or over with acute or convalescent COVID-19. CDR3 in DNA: TGTGCCAGCAGCCCTGGCCTAGCGGGATATCAGCAGTACTTC. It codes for CASSPGLAGYQQYF.